The clone carrying this T cell receptor beta chain was seen a few times. Both 60 Vbeta primers and 13 Jbeta primers went into the PCR. TCRdb keeps only in-frame clones here, not all; method: immunoSEQ multiplex PCR. The sample records under 110,000 clones, 65% to 80% being singletons. At collection, donors were nominally healthy, but unrecorded immune exposures were probable. The data were obtained in a study of cytomegalovirus exposure and HLA in healthy donors. Across the whole study: HLA-typed donors were the source of around 87 million unique TCRs, which an early data release held.

Losses at the gene ends were 5 bases for V and 4 bases for J; bases not matched to a gene: 6. The CDR3 runs 15 residues. The germline gives CDR1 SGHDT, CDR2 YYEEEE. This sequence was found in a woman between 45 and 60 years old in good health and CMV-seropositive. Sequencing was performed on PBMCs. This chain connects TRBV5-6 to TRBJ2-1, with 10 positions matching TRBD2. The CDR3 here is CASSGGLATYNEQFF. Here the CDR3 DNA reads TGTGCCAGCAGTGGGGGACTAGCGACGTACAATGAGCAGTTCTTC.